A single sample is the source of the 18 T cell receptor beta chains below, sequenced in a study of OX40 agonist ivuxolimab in advanced cancers. Assay: immunoSEQ multiplex PCR; the TCRdb copy retains only in-frame clones and omits some. The table shows tens of thousands of clones, with more than 80% occurring only once. The specimen comprised CD4+ or CD8+ T cells sorted from blood, sampled in a trial of the OX40 agonist ivuxolimab. The source of these receptors is an adult with an advanced solid tumor such as melanoma, head and neck, liver or kidney cancer.

The sample holds a few counts of this clone. CDR3 amino acids: CASSLDLAAPYEQYF. The CDR3 nucleotides are TGTGCCAGCAGCTTAGATTTGGCGGCCCCCTACGAGCAGTACTTC. V is TRBV11-2 and J is TRBJ2-7; D remains unclear. CDR3 length equals 15 residues. CDR1 and CDR2 from the germline V gene are SGHAT and FQNNGV. V shed 0 bases and J shed 2 bases, with 11 bases lying between them.

This chain joins TRBV15 and TRBJ2-2; no reliable D call. Per the germline V gene, CDR1 is LNHNV and CDR2 is YYDKDF (reference sequence). V shed 3 bases and J shed 8 bases, with 10 bases lying between them. This CDR3 is 13 amino acids long. The CDR3, as DNA: TGTGCCACCAGCAGTGATCTCCGAGGGGAGCTGTTTTTT. This encodes CATSSDLRGELFF.

This clone was observed a single time. The J gene is TRBJ2-7, the V gene TRBV7-9; possible D gene TRBD1, 5 bases. Trimming took 3 bases from V and 0 from J, leaving 12 bases between them. The CDR3 covers 15 residues. The germline V gene encodes CDR1 SEHNR and CDR2 FQNEAQ (reference sequence). As DNA, the CDR3 is TGTGCCAGCAGCTTCCCCGACAGTTCCTCCTACGAGCAGTACTTC. Its protein is CASSFPDSSSYEQYF.

The V and J genes are TRBV29-1 and TRBJ2-2; D is ambiguous. The V and J ends lost 6 bases and 7 bases respectively, with 12 bases between them. Looked up from germline, CDR1 is SQVTM and CDR2 is ANQGSEA. This CDR3 has 12 amino acids. The CDR3, as DNA: TGCAGCGTCACCCTGGACCGCGGGGAGCTGTTTTTT. It specifies CSVTLDRGELFF.

The V and J genes are TRBV28 and TRBJ1-5; 9 nucleotides line up with TRBD1. The trim removed 4 bases at V and 5 bases at J, leaving 0 bases unmatched. This CDR3 comprises 13 residues. CDR1 MDHEN and CDR2 SYDVKM come from the germline V gene. CDR3 sequence (DNA): TGTGCCAGCAGTTGGACAGGGGATCAGCCCCAGCATTTT. Its translation: CASSWTGDQPQHF.

J is TRBJ1-2 and V is TRBV4-2; D unresolved. Trimming took off 1 base at V and 7 bases at J, with 13 bases between the two ends. The CDR3 is made up of 14 amino acids. Per germline, CDR1 LGHNA and CDR2 YNFKEQ. The CDR3 bases are TGTGCCAGCAGCCAAGTTTCAGCGAGCCCTGGCTACACCTTC. This translates into CASSQVSASPGYTF.

The rearrangement uses TRBV19 and TRBJ1-1, with TRBD1 matching over 7 bases. Germline CDR1 LNHDA, CDR2 SQIVND (reference sequence). This CDR3 is built from 14 residues. V lost 5 bases, J lost 4 bases, and 7 bases stayed unmatched. The CDR3 sequence is CASSAATGITEAFF. In DNA form, the CDR3 reads TGTGCCAGTAGTGCAGCGACAGGGATCACTGAAGCTTTCTTT.

The chain joins TRBV10-3 to TRBJ1-2; 9 nucleotides match TRBD1. Germline V lookup: CDR1 ENHRY, CDR2 SYGVKD. This CDR3 is built from 13 residues. After removal of 6 bases from V and 4 bases from J, the junction contained 3 bases not matched to a gene. The CDR3 here is CAISRGQGYGYTF. The CDR3 nucleotides read TGTGCCATCAGCCGGGGACAGGGCTATGGCTACACCTTC.

The rearrangement links TRBV7-3 to TRBJ2-3; either TRBD1 or TRBD2 may supply D (5 bases each). Germline-derived CDR1 and CDR2 are SGHTA and FQGTGA. The CDR3 loop spans 12 amino acids. Trimming took 5 bases from V and 9 from J, leaving 12 bases between them. CDR3 DNA: TGTGCCAGCAGCAACCCCAGGGAGACGCAGTATTTT. Its protein is CASSNPRETQYF.

The genes are TRBV6-5 and TRBJ2-3, with 12 bases matching TRBD2. Germline loops: CDR1 MNHEY, CDR2 SVGAGI. The trim removed 6 bases at V and 4 bases at J, leaving 5 bases unmatched. CDR3 length equals 15 residues. The CDR3 bases are TGTGCCAGCAGGCTACTAGCGGGGGGCGCAGATACGCAGTATTTT. Its translation: CASRLLAGGADTQYF.

V is TRBV27 and J is TRBJ1-1; no reliable D call. V dropped 0 bases and J dropped 6 bases, with 8 bases sitting between them. The CDR3 has 13 residues. The V gene's germline CDR1 is MNHEY and CDR2 SMNVEV (reference sequence). The CDR3 nucleotides read TGTGCCAGCAGTTTATCCCGGGGTTCTGAAGCTTTCTTT. Its protein product is CASSLSRGSEAFF.

The chain carries TRBV27 and TRBJ2-7; 7 bases agree with TRBD2. With 3 bases clipped from V and 2 bases from J, the junction kept 7 bases outside the gene matches. Germline lookup yields CDR1 MNHEY and CDR2 SMNVEV (reference sequence). The CDR3 runs 15 residues. The CDR3 loop reads CASSFSASGAYEQYF. The CDR3 nucleotides read TGTGCCAGCAGTTTTTCGGCTAGCGGAGCCTACGAGCAGTACTTC.

The rearrangement uses TRBV6-5 and TRBJ1-2, with D maybe TRBD1 (6 bases). The CDR3 consists of 12 residues. The germline V gene has CDR1 MNHEY and CDR2 SVGAGI. V lost 8 bases to trimming and J lost 8 bases, with 15 bases between them. The CDR3 coding sequence is TGTGCCAGCGGAGGGGGAGGAGAAGGCTACACCTTC. Residues: CASGGGGEGYTF.

The rearrangement uses TRBV27 and TRBJ2-1; 9 bases align to TRBD2. After removal of 2 bases from V and 7 bases from J, the junction contained 6 bases not matched to a gene. CDR3 length: 15 residues. From germline, CDR1 is MNHEY and CDR2 SMNVEV (reference sequence). Here the CDR3 reads CASSLLASGTNEQFF. The CDR3 bases are TGTGCCAGCAGTTTACTCGCTAGCGGGACGAATGAGCAGTTCTTC.

The V and J genes are TRBV19 and TRBJ2-1; 9 nucleotides align to TRBD2. V lost 4 bases, J lost 5 bases, and 6 bases stayed unmatched. Germline V lookup: CDR1 LNHDA, CDR2 SQIVND (reference sequence). The CDR3 is 15 residues long. The CDR3 is CASSRVAGVNNEQFF. The CDR3 DNA sequence: TGTGCCAGTAGTAGAGTAGCGGGAGTCAACAATGAGCAGTTCTTC.

This clone has a handful of counts. The chain couples TRBV2 to TRBJ1-6; the D gene is possibly TRBD1 (5 bases). V was clipped by 8 bases and J by 10 bases, with 15 bases between them. The CDR3 covers 13 residues. Looked up from germline, CDR1 is SNHLY and CDR2 is FYNNEI. The CDR3 bases are TGTGCCAGCTTCGGGTCGTGGGGCTCACCCCTCCACTTT. It is translated as CASFGSWGSPLHF.

V is TRBV19 and J is TRBJ1-2; D is possibly TRBD1 (5 bases). The germline V and J ends were trimmed by 6 bases and 4 bases, with 9 bases remaining between them. Germline-derived CDR1 and CDR2 are LNHDA and SQIVND (reference sequence). The CDR3 is 12 amino acids. This chain's CDR3 is CASRGHTYGYTF. Written as DNA, the CDR3 is TGTGCCAGTAGAGGACATACCTATGGCTACACCTTC.

This chain joins TRBV7-9 and TRBJ2-5; D not resolved. Germline loops: CDR1 SEHNR, CDR2 FQNEAQ (reference sequence). The CDR3 runs to 13 residues. V was trimmed by 4 bases and J by 3 bases, leaving 9 bases between them. The CDR3 loop is CASSSDSKETQYF. DNA of the CDR3: TGTGCCAGCAGCTCAGACTCAAAAGAGACCCAGTACTTC.